The TCR beta chain described here comes from a study of post-analysis software for immune sequencing data. Study in general: Included courses were relapsing-remitting and secondary progressive multiple sclerosis; progressive-relapsing multiple sclerosis was also included. Study-level results: Included in a set of roughly 5 TRBV segments more frequent in patients than controls were TRBV5-6, TRBV5-1 and TRBV20-1.

Each TCR beta cDNA library carried unique molecular identifiers. TCRdb re-analysed the PCR reads in MiXCR, keeping a single row per CDR3 protein. This table has about 560,000 distinct CDR3 sequences, around 47% appearing once. Between the trimmed V and J ends, which lost 1 base and 2 bases, there was a span of 9 bases. Germline assignment: CDR1 SGHTA and CDR2 FQGNSA. The CDR3 length is 14 residues. This clonotype has more than one count but fewer than ten. Antigen unknown. The V and J genes are TRBV7-2 and TRBJ2-7; D may be TRBD2 (6 bases). The TCR comes from a girl under 18 with multiple sclerosis. Sample: blood. Written as DNA, the CDR3 is TGTGCCAGCAGCTTAGGCCCTAGCGCCTACGAGCAGTACTTC. Its protein is CASSLGPSAYEQYF.